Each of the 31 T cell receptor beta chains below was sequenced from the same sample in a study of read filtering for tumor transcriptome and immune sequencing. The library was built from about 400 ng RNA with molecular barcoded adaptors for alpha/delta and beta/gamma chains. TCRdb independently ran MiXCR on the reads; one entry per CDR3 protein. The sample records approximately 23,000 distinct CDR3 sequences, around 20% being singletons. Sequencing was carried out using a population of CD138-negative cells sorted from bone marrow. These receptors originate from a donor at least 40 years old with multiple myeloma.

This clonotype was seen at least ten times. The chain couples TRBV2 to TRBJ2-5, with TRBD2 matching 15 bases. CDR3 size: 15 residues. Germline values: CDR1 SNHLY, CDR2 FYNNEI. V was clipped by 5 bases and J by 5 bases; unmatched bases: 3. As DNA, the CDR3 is TGTGCCAGCAGTCGGACTAGCGGGAGGGATGAGACCCAGTACTTC. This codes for CASSRTSGRDETQYF.

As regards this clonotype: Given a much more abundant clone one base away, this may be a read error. The CDR3 region is CVSSSDGINQPQHF. CDR3 sequence (DNA): TGTGTCAGCAGTTCGGACGGTATCAATCAGCCCCAGCATTTT. The V and J genes are TRBV28 and TRBJ1-5; D is undetermined. Germline assignment: CDR1 MDHEN and CDR2 SYDVKM. CDR3 length: 14 residues.

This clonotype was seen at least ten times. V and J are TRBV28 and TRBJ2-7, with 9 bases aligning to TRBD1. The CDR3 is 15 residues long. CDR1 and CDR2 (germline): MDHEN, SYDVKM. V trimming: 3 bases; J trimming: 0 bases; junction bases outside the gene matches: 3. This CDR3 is CASSFDRGSSYEQYF. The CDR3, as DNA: TGTGCCAGCAGTTTCGACAGGGGGAGCTCCTACGAGCAGTACTTC.

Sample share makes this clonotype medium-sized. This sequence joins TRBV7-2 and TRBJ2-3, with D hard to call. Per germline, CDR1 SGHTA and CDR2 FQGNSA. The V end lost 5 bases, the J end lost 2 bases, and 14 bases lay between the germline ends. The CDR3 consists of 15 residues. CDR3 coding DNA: TGTGCCAGCAGCCCAACCGGCGGATTCACAGATACGCAGTATTTT. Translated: CASSPTGGFTDTQYF.

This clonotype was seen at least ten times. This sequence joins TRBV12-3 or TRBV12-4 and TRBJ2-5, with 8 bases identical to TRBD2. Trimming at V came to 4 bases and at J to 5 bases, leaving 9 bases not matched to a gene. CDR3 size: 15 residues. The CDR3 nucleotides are TGTGCCAGCAGTTACGATGGACTAGCCGGGGAGACCCAGTACTTC. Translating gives CASSYDGLAGETQYF.

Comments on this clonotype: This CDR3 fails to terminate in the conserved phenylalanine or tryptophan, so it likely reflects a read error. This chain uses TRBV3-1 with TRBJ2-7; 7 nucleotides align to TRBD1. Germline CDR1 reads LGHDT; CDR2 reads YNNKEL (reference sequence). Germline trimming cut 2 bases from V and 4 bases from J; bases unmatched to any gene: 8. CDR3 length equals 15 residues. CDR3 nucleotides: TGTGCCAGCAGCCAAATGGGACAGACACCTTACGAGCAGTACCTC. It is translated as CASSQMGQTPYEQYL.

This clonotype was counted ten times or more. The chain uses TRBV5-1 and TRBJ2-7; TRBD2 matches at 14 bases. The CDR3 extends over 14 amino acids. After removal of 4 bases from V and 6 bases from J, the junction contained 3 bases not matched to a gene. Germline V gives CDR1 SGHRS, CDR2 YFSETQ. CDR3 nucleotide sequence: TGCGCCAGCAGCCCCGGGACTAGCGGGAGCGAGCAGTACTTC. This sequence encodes CASSPGTSGSEQYF.

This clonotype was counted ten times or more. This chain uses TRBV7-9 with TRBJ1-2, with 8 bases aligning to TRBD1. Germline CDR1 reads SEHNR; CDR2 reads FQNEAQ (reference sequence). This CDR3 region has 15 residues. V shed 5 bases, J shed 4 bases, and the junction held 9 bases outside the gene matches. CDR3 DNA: TGTGCCAGCAGCCCTAGTGGACAGGGCTTCTATGGCTACACCTTC. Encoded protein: CASSPSGQGFYGYTF.

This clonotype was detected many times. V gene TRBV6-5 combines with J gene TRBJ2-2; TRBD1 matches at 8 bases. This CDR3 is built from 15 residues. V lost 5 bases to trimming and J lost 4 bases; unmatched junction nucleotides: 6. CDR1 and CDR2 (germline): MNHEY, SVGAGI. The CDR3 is CASSLDRGSTGELFF. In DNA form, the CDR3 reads TGTGCCAGCAGTCTCGACAGGGGTAGCACCGGGGAGCTGTTTTTT.

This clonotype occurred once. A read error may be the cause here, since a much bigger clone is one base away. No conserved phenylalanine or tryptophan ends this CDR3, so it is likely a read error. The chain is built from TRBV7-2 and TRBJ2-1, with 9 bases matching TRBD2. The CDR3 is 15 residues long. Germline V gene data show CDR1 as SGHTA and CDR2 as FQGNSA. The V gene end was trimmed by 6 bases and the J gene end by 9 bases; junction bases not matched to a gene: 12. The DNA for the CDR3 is TGTGCCAGCAGGTATCCGGGACTAGCCCCCGGTGAGCAGTTCATC. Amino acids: CASRYPGLAPGEQFI.

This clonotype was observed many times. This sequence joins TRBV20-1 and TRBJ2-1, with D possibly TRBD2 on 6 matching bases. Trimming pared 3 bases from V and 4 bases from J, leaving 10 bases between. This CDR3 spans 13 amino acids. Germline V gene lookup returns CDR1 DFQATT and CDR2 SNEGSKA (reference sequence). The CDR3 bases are TGCAGTGCTAGTCTAGCGAATTACAATGAGCAGTTCTTC. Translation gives CSASLANYNEQFF.

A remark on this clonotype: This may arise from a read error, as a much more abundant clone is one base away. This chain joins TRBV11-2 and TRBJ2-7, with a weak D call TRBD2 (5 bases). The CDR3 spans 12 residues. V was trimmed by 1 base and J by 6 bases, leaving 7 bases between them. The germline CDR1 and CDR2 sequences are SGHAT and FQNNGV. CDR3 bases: TGTGCCAGCAGCTTAGTCCGGGGCGAGCAGTACTTC. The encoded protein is CASSLVRGEQYF.

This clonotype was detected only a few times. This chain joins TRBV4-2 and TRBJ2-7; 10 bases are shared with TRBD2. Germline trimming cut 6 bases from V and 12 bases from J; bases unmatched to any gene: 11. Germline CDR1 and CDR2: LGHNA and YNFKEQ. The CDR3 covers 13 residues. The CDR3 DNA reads TGTGCCAGCAGTCAGGACAGCGGGAGGGCCCTGTACTTC. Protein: CASSQDSGRALYF.

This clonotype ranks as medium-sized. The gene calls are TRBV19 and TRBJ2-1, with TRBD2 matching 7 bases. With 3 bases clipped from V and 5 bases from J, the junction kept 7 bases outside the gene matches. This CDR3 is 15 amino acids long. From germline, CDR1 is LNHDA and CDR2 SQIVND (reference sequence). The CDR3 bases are TGTGCCAGTAGTATCGGAAGCGGGGAGAACAATGAGCAGTTCTTC. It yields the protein CASSIGSGENNEQFF.

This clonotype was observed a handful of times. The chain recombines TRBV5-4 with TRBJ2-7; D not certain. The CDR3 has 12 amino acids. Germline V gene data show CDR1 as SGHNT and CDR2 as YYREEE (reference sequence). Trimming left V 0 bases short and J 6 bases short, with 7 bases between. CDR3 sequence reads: CASSLGGFEQYF. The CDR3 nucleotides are TGTGCCAGCAGCTTGGGGGGATTCGAGCAGTACTTC. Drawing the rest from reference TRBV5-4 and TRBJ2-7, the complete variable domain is ETGVTQSPTHLIKTRGQQVTLRCSSQSGHNTVSWYQQALGQGPQFIFQYYREEENGRGNFPPRFSGLQFPNYSSELNVNALELDDSALYLCASSLGGFEQYFGPGTRLTVT.

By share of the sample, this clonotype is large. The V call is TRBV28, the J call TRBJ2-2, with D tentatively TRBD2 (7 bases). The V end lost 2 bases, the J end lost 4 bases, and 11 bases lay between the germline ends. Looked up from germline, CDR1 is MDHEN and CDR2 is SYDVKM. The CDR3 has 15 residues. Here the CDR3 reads CASSLSGTPTGELFF. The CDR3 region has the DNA TGTGCCAGCAGTTTAAGCGGGACACCCACCGGGGAGCTGTTTTTT.

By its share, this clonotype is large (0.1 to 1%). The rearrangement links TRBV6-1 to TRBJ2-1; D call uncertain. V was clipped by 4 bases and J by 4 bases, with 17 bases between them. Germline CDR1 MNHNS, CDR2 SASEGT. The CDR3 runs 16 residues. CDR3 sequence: CASSGLTPATYNEQFF. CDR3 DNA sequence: TGTGCCAGCAGTGGCCTCACACCGGCCACTTACAATGAGCAGTTCTTC.

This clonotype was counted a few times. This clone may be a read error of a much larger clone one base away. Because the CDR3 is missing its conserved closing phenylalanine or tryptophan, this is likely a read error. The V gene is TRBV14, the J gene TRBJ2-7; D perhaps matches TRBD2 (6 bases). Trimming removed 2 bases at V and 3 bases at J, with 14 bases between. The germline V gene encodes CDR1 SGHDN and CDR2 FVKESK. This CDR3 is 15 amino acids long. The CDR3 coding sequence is TGTGCCAGCAGCCAACGGAGGGTAGGCGGCTACGAGCAGTACCTC. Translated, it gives CASSQRRVGGYEQYL.

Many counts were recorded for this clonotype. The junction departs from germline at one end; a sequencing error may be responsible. CDR3 residues: CASNLAGGPYNEQFF. The CDR3 coding sequence is TGTGCCAGCAATTTAGCGGGAGGTCCCTACAATGAGCAGTTCTTC. The chain recombines TRBV12-3 or TRBV12-4 with TRBJ2-1; TRBD2 agrees at 10 bases. The CDR3 contains 15 residues.

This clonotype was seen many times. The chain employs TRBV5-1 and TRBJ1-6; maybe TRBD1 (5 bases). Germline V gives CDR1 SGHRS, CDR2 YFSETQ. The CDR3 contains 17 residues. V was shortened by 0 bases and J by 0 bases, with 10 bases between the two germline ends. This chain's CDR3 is CASSLEQESSYNSPLHF. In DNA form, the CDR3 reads TGCGCCAGCAGCTTGGAACAGGAGAGCTCCTATAATTCACCCCTCCACTTT.

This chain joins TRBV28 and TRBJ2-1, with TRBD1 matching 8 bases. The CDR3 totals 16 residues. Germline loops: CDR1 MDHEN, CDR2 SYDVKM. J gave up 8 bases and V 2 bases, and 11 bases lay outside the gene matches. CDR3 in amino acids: CASSLDQGARGDEQFF. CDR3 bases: TGTGCCAGCAGTTTAGATCAGGGGGCGAGGGGCGATGAGCAGTTCTTC.

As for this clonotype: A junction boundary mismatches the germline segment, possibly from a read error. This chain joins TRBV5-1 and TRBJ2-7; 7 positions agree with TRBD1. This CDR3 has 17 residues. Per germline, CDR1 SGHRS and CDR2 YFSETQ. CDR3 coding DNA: TGCGCCAGCAGCCCCGGACCGGACAGGCGAACCTGTTACGACCAGTACTTC. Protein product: CASSPGPDRRTCYDQYF.

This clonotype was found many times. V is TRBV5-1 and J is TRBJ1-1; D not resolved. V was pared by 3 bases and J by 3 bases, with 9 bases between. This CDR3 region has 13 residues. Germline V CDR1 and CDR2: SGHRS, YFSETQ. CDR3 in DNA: TGCGCCAGCAGCTGGTACGGGGACACTGAAGCTTTCTTT. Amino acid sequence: CASSWYGDTEAFF.

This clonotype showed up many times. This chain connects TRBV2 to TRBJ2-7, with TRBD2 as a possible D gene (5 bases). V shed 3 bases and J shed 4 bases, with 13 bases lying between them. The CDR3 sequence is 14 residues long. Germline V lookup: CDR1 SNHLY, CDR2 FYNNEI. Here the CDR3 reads CASSDISGVYEQYF. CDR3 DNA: TGTGCCAGCAGTGATATCAGCGGAGTATACGAGCAGTACTTC.

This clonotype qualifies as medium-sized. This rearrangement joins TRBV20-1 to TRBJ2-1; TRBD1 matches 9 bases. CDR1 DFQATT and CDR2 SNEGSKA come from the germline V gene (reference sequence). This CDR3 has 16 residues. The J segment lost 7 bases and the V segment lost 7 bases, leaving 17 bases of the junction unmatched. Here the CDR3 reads CSVTDRGRGGGNEQFF. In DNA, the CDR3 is TGCAGTGTTACGGACAGGGGACGGGGCGGGGGTAATGAGCAGTTCTTC.

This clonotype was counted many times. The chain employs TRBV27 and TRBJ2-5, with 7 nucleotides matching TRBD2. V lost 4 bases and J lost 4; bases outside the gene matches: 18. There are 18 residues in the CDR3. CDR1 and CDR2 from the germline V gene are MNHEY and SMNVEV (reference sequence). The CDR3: CASSSLTPRWASGETQYF. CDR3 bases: TGTGCCAGCAGTTCCCTGACCCCAAGGTGGGCTAGCGGAGAGACCCAGTACTTC.

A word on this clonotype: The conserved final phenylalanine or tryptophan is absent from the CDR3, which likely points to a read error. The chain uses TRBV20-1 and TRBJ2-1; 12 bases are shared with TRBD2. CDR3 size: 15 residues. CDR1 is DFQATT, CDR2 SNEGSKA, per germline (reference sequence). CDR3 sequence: CSARDQTSGSYEQFS. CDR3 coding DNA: TGCAGTGCTAGAGATCAGACTAGCGGGAGCTATGAACAGTTCTCC.

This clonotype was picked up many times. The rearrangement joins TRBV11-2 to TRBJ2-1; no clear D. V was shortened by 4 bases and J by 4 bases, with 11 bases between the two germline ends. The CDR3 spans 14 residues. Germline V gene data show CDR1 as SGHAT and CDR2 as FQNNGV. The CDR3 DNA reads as TGTGCCAGCAGCTCGTTACAGAGGTACAATGAGCAGTTCTTC. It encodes CASSSLQRYNEQFF.

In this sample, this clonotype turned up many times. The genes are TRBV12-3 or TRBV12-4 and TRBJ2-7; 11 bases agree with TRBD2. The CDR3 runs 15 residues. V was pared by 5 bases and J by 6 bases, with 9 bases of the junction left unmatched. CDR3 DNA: TGTGCCAGCAGTAGCCGACTAGCGGGACCTTCCGAGCAGTACTTC. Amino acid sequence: CASSSRLAGPSEQYF.

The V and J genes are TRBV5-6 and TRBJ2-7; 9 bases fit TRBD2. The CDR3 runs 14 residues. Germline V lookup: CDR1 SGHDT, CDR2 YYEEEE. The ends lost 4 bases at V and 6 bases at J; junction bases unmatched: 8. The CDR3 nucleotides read TGTGCCAGCAGCCGGGGAGTAGCGGGAGTCGAGCAGTACTTC. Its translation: CASSRGVAGVEQYF.

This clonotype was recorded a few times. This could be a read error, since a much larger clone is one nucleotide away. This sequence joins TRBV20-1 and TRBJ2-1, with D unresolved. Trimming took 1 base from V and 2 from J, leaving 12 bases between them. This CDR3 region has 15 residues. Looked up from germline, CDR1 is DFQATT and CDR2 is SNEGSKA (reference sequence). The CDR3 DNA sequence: TGCAGTGCTAGAGTGGGCGGTAGCCCCTACAATGAGCAGTTCTTC. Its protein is CSARVGGSPYNEQFF.